One and the same sample provided the 21 T cell receptor beta chains below, sequenced in a study of blood T cell repertoires in COVID-19. Profiled with immunoSEQ multiplex PCR; TCRdb holds only in-frame clones, not every one. Of just under 65,000 clones listed, over 70% are singletons. The sequenced sample consisted of peripheral blood. All receptors derive from a human donor in a cohort sampled during active COVID-19.

The chain uses TRBV19 and TRBJ1-3; D is unclear. The CDR3 spans 16 residues. V shed 9 bases and J shed 0 bases, with 18 bases lying between them. Germline CDR1 is LNHDA and CDR2 is SQIVND (reference sequence). The CDR3 loop reads CASQGSAAGSGNTIYF. The CDR3, as DNA: TGTGCCAGCCAAGGATCTGCGGCCGGCTCTGGAAACACCATATATTTT.

The chain links TRBV6-5 to TRBJ1-2, with 8 bases matching TRBD1. Trimming took 5 bases from V and 7 from J; bases not matched to a gene: 6. The germline CDR1 and CDR2 sequences are MNHEY and SVGAGI. There are 13 residues in the CDR3. CDR3 in amino acids: CASSRTGLGGYTF. Written as DNA, the CDR3 is TGTGCCAGCAGTCGGACAGGGCTCGGTGGCTACACCTTC.

This clone occurred once. V gene TRBV9 combines with J gene TRBJ2-2, with D uncertain. Germline V lookup: CDR1 SGDLS, CDR2 YYNGEE. Trimming stripped 2 bases from V and 5 bases from J, with 13 bases between. The CDR3 runs to 15 residues. CDR3 in DNA: TGTGCCAGCAGCGTTACCCCTAGAGTGACCGGGGAGCTGTTTTTT. Amino acids: CASSVTPRVTGELFF.

This chain connects TRBV5-1 to TRBJ1-4; 8 bases map to TRBD1. CDR3 size: 15 residues. Germline assignment: CDR1 SGHRS and CDR2 YFSETQ. V lost 2 bases to trimming and J lost 7 bases; unmatched junction nucleotides: 7. CDR3: CASSFQGALSEKLFF. For the CDR3, the DNA is TGCGCCAGCAGCTTCCAGGGGGCGCTTAGTGAAAAACTGTTTTTT.

The V call is TRBV30, the J call TRBJ1-5; D unclear. The CDR3 covers 13 residues. V lost 4 bases and J lost 0, with 7 bases in between. Germline assignment: CDR1 GTSNPN and CDR2 SVGIG (reference sequence). The chain's CDR3 is CAWTDSSNQPQHF. The DNA of the CDR3 is TGTGCCTGGACGGACTCTAGCAATCAGCCCCAGCATTTT. The full variable domain, rest sourced from reference TRBV30 and TRBJ1-5, is SQTIHQWPATLVQPVGSPLSLECTVEGTSNPNLYWYRQAAGRGLQLLFYSVGIGQISSEVPQNLSASRPQDRQFILSSKKLLLSDSGFYLCAWTDSSNQPQHFGDGTRLSIL.

The chain has TRBV3-1 (or the pseudogene TRBV3-2) and TRBJ1-6; TRBD1 matches 7 bases. Trimming at V came to 5 bases and at J to 0 bases, leaving 13 bases not matched to a gene. Germline V lookup: CDR1 LGHDT, CDR2 YNNKEL (reference sequence). The CDR3 extends over 19 amino acids. CDR3 residues: CASSRKTGTVSSYNSPLHF. In DNA, the CDR3 is TGTGCCAGCAGCAGAAAAACCGGGACAGTGAGCTCCTATAATTCACCCCTCCACTTT.

This clone occurred a few times. The CDR3, as DNA: TGCGCCAGCAGCTACAGGACAGGGGCTAACACTGAAGCTTTCTTT. Translation: CASSYRTGANTEAFF. The V call is TRBV5-1, the J call TRBJ1-1; 9 bases line up with TRBD1. Germline values: CDR1 SGHRS, CDR2 YFSETQ. With V trimmed by 3 bases and J by 2 bases, 5 bases remained unmatched. The CDR3 has 15 residues. The full variable domain, in which reference TRBV5-1 and TRBJ1-1 provide the parts outside the CDR3, is KAGVTQTPRYLIKTRGQQVTLSCSPISGHRSVSWYQQTPGQGLQFLFEYFSETQRNKGNFPGRFSGRQFSNSRSEMNVSTLELGDSALYLCASSYRTGANTEAFFGQGTRLTVV.

CDR3 residues: CASSSAGTSGIWEQFF. CDR3 coding DNA: TGTGCCAGTAGTAGCGCCGGGACTAGCGGGATCTGGGAGCAGTTCTTC. The chain recombines TRBV19 with TRBJ2-1; TRBD2 matches 13 bases. The CDR3 totals 16 residues. Germline V gene lookup returns CDR1 LNHDA and CDR2 SQIVND (reference sequence). The trim removed 4 bases at V and 10 bases at J, leaving 10 bases unmatched.

The V gene is TRBV6-5, the J gene TRBJ2-1, with TRBD2 identical over 10 bases. V gave up 7 bases and J gave up 7 bases; unmatched junction bases: 7. The CDR3 length is 14 residues. Germline-derived CDR1 and CDR2 are MNHEY and SVGAGI. The CDR3 is CASKPGLASNEQFF. The CDR3 DNA sequence: TGTGCCAGCAAACCGGGACTAGCGTCGAATGAGCAGTTCTTC.

The J gene is TRBJ1-5, the V gene TRBV5-6; TRBD1 aligns across 10 bases. Germline V gives CDR1 SGHDT, CDR2 YYEEEE. The trim removed 1 base at V and 1 base at J, leaving 2 bases unmatched. CDR3 size: 16 residues. As DNA, the CDR3 is TGTGCCAGCAGCTTGACGGGACAGGGGAGCAATCAGCCCCAGCATTTT. Amino acid sequence: CASSLTGQGSNQPQHF.

As concerns this clone: Other DNA variants within this sample encode the same CDR3. The V gene is TRBV5-1, the J gene TRBJ1-2; tentative D call: TRBD1 (5 bases). The CDR3 extends over 13 amino acids. V lost 0 bases to trimming and J lost 2 bases, with 5 bases between them. Germline V gene lookup returns CDR1 SGHRS and CDR2 YFSETQ. DNA of the CDR3: TGCGCCAGCAGCTTGGGACAGAACTATGGCTACACCTTC. Translating it yields CASSLGQNYGYTF.

The rearrangement joins TRBV19 to TRBJ2-1, with TRBD2 matching over 11 bases. The CDR3 is 16 residues long. Germline V gives CDR1 LNHDA, CDR2 SQIVND (reference sequence). Trimming took 7 bases from V and 0 from J; bases not matched to a gene: 5. CDR3 loop: CASKVTSGSSYNEQFF. The CDR3 bases are TGTGCCAGTAAAGTAACTAGCGGGAGCTCCTACAATGAGCAGTTCTTC. Full variable domain (missing parts from reference TRBV19 and TRBJ2-1): DGGITQSPKYLFRKEGQNVTLSCEQNLNHDAMYWYRQDPGQGLRLIYYSQIVNDFQKGDIAEGYSVSREKKESFPLTVTSAQKNPTAFYLCASKVTSGSSYNEQFFGPGTRLTVL.

This chain links TRBV7-2 with TRBJ2-5, with D maybe TRBD2 (6 bases). CDR1 and CDR2 from the germline V gene are SGHTA and FQGNSA. There are 13 residues in the CDR3. Trimming shortened V by 5 bases and J by 2 bases, and 9 bases separated the two germline ends. The CDR3 spells CASSRGLQETQYF. The DNA for the CDR3 is TGTGCCAGCAGCAGGGGACTTCAAGAGACCCAGTACTTC. Together with reference TRBV7-2 and TRBJ2-5, the CDR3 gives the full variable domain: GAGVSQSPSNKVTEKGKDVELRCDPISGHTALYWYRQSLGQGLEFLIYFQGNSAPDKSGLPSDRFSAERTGGSVSTLTIQRTQQEDSAVYLCASSRGLQETQYFGPGTRLLVL.

This clone was seen just once. V gene TRBV6-2 or TRBV6-3 combines with J gene TRBJ2-5, with a possible D match to TRBD1 (6 bases). CDR1 and CDR2 from the germline V gene are MNHEY and SVGEGT. The CDR3 has 13 amino acids. V lost 2 bases and J lost 10, with 14 bases in between. CDR3 nucleotides: TGTGCCAGCAGTTACGTAGGGGGAGTAATCCAGTACTTC. Translating it yields CASSYVGGVIQYF.

This clone was seen once. The chain couples TRBV19 to TRBJ1-1; D uncertain. The V end lost 3 bases, the J end lost 6 bases, and 8 bases lay between the germline ends. The germline V gene encodes CDR1 LNHDA and CDR2 SQIVND (reference sequence). The CDR3 loop spans 12 amino acids. CDR3 loop: CASSIATSEAFF. DNA for the CDR3: TGTGCCAGTAGTATTGCTACCTCTGAAGCTTTCTTT. Using reference TRBV19 and TRBJ1-1 for the parts outside the CDR3, the full variable domain is DGGITQSPKYLFRKEGQNVTLSCEQNLNHDAMYWYRQDPGQGLRLIYYSQIVNDFQKGDIAEGYSVSREKKESFPLTVTSAQKNPTAFYLCASSIATSEAFFGQGTRLTVV.

The V gene is TRBV5-1, the J gene TRBJ1-2; D remains ambiguous. Trimming cost V 1 base and J 5 bases, with 15 bases left between them. The CDR3 length is 15 residues. The V gene's germline CDR1 is SGHRS and CDR2 YFSETQ. Written as DNA, the CDR3 is TGCGCCAGCAGCTTGTTCAGTGACTATACTTATGGCTACACCTTC. This codes for CASSLFSDYTYGYTF.

This clone was picked up one time. The rearrangement links TRBV2 to TRBJ1-2; tentatively, D is TRBD1 (5 bases). This CDR3 is 13 amino acids long. Germline V gene lookup returns CDR1 SNHLY and CDR2 FYNNEI. V lost 1 base and J lost 7, with 10 bases in between. This CDR3 reads CASSEEGAGGYTF. In DNA form, the CDR3 reads TGTGCCAGCAGTGAAGAAGGGGCCGGTGGCTACACCTTC.

This chain connects TRBV5-1 to TRBJ2-4, with D perhaps matching TRBD2 (5 bases). CDR1 and CDR2 from the germline V gene are SGHRS and YFSETQ. V lost 0 bases and J 5 bases, leaving 9 bases between the germline ends. The CDR3 is made up of 14 amino acids. CDR3 DNA sequence: TGCGCCAGCAGCTTGGGCGCGGGTCAAAACATTCAGTACTTC. It is translated as CASSLGAGQNIQYF.

The chain uses TRBV5-1 and TRBJ2-7, with D maybe TRBD2 (7 bases). The CDR3 length is 15 residues. V gave up 4 bases and J gave up 6 bases, with 20 bases separating them. Germline V gene lookup returns CDR1 SGHRS and CDR2 YFSETQ. CDR3 nucleotides: TGCGCCAGCAGCCTAGGGGGGGCGAGGATTTCCGAGCAGTACTTC. Translated, it gives CASSLGGARISEQYF.

V is TRBV2 and J is TRBJ2-1, with D tentatively TRBD1 (6 bases). The V gene lost 5 bases and the J gene lost 9 bases, with 14 bases spanning the gap. The V gene's germline CDR1 is SNHLY and CDR2 FYNNEI. The CDR3 runs to 13 residues. CDR3 protein: CASSFQGYGEQFF. For the CDR3, the DNA is TGTGCCAGCAGTTTCCAGGGGTACGGTGAGCAGTTCTTC.

The V gene is TRBV12-3 or TRBV12-4, the J gene TRBJ2-2; possibly TRBD1 for D (8 bases). V was cut by 7 bases and J by 6 bases, with 12 bases left in between. This CDR3 comprises 13 residues. The DNA for the CDR3 is TGTGCCAGCAACAGGGGGGGTTCCGGGGAGCTGTTTTTT. Translation: CASNRGGSGELFF.